What follows are 14 T cell receptor beta chains derived from one specimen sequenced in a study of cytomegalovirus exposure and HLA in healthy donors. PCR used 60 Vbeta primers and 13 Jbeta primers. Assay used: immunoSEQ multiplex PCR; TCRdb lists only in-frame clones, some missing. Among some 190,000 clones listed, around 84% were seen once. The sequenced material came from PBMCs. These TCRs come from a boy aged 2 to 10 in good health and CMV-seronegative.

In regard to this clone: The identical CDR3 is also encoded by other nucleotide sequences in the sample. The chain couples TRBV6-5 to TRBJ1-2; TRBD1 is a possible D gene (6 bases). The CDR3 loop spans 14 amino acids. Germline CDR1 and CDR2: MNHEY and SVGAGI. V was shortened by 0 bases and J by 4 bases, with 9 bases between the two germline ends. The CDR3 loop reads CASSYSAGAYGYTF. CDR3 in DNA: TGTGCCAGCAGTTACTCCGCAGGGGCCTATGGCTACACCTTC.

The chain links TRBV10-1 to TRBJ2-5; 8 nucleotides align to TRBD2. Germline V gene sequence: CDR1 WNHNN, CDR2 SYGVQD (reference sequence). Germline trimming cut 3 bases from V and 3 bases from J; bases unmatched to any gene: 9. The CDR3 sequence is 16 residues long. This CDR3 reads CASSESYGAGEETQYF. The CDR3 nucleotides read TGCGCCAGCAGTGAATCGTACGGAGCGGGGGAAGAGACCCAGTACTTC.

The chain uses TRBV28 and TRBJ2-1; 8 positions match TRBD2. V lost 6 bases, J lost 0 bases, and 4 bases stayed unmatched. The V gene's germline CDR1 is MDHEN and CDR2 SYDVKM. The CDR3 covers 15 residues. This CDR3 is CASSQLAASYNEQFF. CDR3 sequence (DNA): TGTGCCAGCAGCCAACTAGCGGCCTCCTACAATGAGCAGTTCTTC.

This clone was detected a few times. The J gene is TRBJ2-1, the V gene TRBV7-9, with 7 bases that match TRBD1. Trimming took 5 bases from V and 15 from J; bases not matched to a gene: 13. CDR1 SEHNR and CDR2 FQNEAQ come from the germline V gene (reference sequence). The CDR3 contains 13 residues. CDR3 nucleotides: TGTGCCAGCAGCCCCCCTCAAGACAGGGACCTGTTCTTC. This encodes CASSPPQDRDLFF.

This clone was seen only once. The chain is built from TRBV7-2 and TRBJ2-3; the match to TRBD2 covers 8 bases. This CDR3 region has 12 residues. Germline CDR1 SGHTA, CDR2 FQGNSA. Trimming took 4 bases from V and 6 from J; bases not matched to a gene: 0. The CDR3 DNA reads TGTGCCAGCAGCTCGGGAGGGGATACGCAGTATTTT. Protein sequence: CASSSGGDTQYF.

The chain uses TRBV28 and TRBJ2-5; 12 bases are a match to TRBD2. From germline, CDR1 is MDHEN and CDR2 SYDVKM. The V and J ends lost 5 bases and 7 bases, in that order; junction bases with no gene match: 8. This CDR3 is 15 amino acids long. The CDR3 protein is CASSTSGRKIGTQYF. As DNA, the CDR3 is TGTGCCAGCAGTACTAGCGGGAGGAAGATTGGGACCCAGTACTTC.

The chain is built from TRBV10-1 and TRBJ1-6; 11 bases map to TRBD1. CDR1 is WNHNN, CDR2 SYGVQD, per germline (reference sequence). The CDR3 consists of 15 residues. Germline trimming cut 5 bases from V and 6 bases from J; bases unmatched to any gene: 3. The CDR3 is CASSPGTGGNSPLHF. The CDR3 DNA reads TGCGCCAGCAGTCCCGGGACAGGGGGTAATTCACCCCTCCACTTT.

The V call is TRBV5-6, the J call TRBJ1-1; D unclear. The germline V gene encodes CDR1 SGHDT and CDR2 YYEEEE. CDR3 length: 12 amino acids. V lost 3 bases to trimming and J lost 5 bases, with 8 bases between them. The CDR3 region is CASSSSPTEAFF. DNA of the CDR3: TGTGCCAGCAGCTCATCCCCAACTGAAGCTTTCTTT.

V usage is TRBV13 and J usage is TRBJ2-5, with D possibly matching TRBD1 (6 bases). Germline CDR1 PRHDT, CDR2 FYEKMQ (reference sequence). Trimming removed 1 base at V and 3 bases at J, with 6 bases between. The CDR3 has 13 residues. The CDR3 loop reads CASSLDREETQYF. For the CDR3, the DNA is TGTGCCAGCAGCTTAGACAGGGAAGAGACCCAGTACTTC.

This chain links TRBV6-1 with TRBJ1-5; D perhaps matches TRBD1 (6 bases). CDR3 length equals 15 residues. The V gene lost 4 bases and the J gene lost 4 bases, with 14 bases spanning the gap. In germline, CDR1 is MNHNS, CDR2 SASEGT. The CDR3 spells CASSARQGKNQPQHF. The CDR3 bases are TGTGCCAGCAGTGCTAGGCAGGGGAAGAATCAGCCCCAGCATTTT.

V and J are TRBV28 and TRBJ2-7, with D possibly TRBD1 on 6 matching bases. Trimming cost V 6 bases and J 2 bases, with 17 bases left between them. Germline V gene data show CDR1 as MDHEN and CDR2 as SYDVKM. The CDR3 contains 15 residues. This CDR3 reads CASSQRDTNPYEQYV. The DNA for the CDR3 is TGTGCCAGCAGCCAGAGGGACACAAACCCCTACGAGCAGTACGTC.

The chain links TRBV9 to TRBJ2-7; D is perhaps TRBD2 (6 bases). This CDR3 is 16 amino acids long. Germline assignment: CDR1 SGDLS and CDR2 YYNGEE. V was clipped by 4 bases and J by 0 bases, with 17 bases between them. In DNA form, the CDR3 reads TGTGCCAGCAGCCCTTGGGGGGACCCGCGCTCCTACGAGCAGTACTTC. Protein product: CASSPWGDPRSYEQYF.

V is TRBV29-1 and J is TRBJ1-4; D gene uncertain. CDR1 SQVTM and CDR2 ANQGSEA come from the germline V gene. The ends were cut back, 7 bases at V and 8 bases at J, with 8 bases in the middle. This CDR3 has 10 residues. The CDR3 sequence: CSARSEKLFF. CDR3 nucleotides: TGCAGCGCCAGATCCGAAAAACTGTTTTTT.

In this sample, this clone is medium-sized. V usage is TRBV7-8 and J usage is TRBJ2-7, with 12 bases that match TRBD2. CDR1 is SGHVS and CDR2 is FQNEAQ in the germline V gene. The CDR3 covers 15 residues. J lost 7 bases, V lost 4 bases, and 8 bases had no gene match. The CDR3 spells CASSWLTSGRSEQYF. The CDR3 nucleotides read TGTGCCAGCAGCTGGTTGACTAGCGGGAGAAGTGAGCAGTACTTC.